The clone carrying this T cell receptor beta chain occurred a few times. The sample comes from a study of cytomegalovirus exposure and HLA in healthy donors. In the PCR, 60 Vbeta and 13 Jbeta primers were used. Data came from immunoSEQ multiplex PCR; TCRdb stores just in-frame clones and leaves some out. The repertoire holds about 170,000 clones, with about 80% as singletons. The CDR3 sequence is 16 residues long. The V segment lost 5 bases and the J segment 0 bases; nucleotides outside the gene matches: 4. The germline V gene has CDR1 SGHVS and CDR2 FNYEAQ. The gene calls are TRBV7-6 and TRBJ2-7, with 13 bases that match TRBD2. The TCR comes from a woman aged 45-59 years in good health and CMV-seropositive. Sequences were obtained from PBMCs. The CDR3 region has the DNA TGTGCCAGCAGCCTAAGGACTAGCGGGAGCTCCTACGAGCAGTACTTC. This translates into CASSLRTSGSSYEQYF.